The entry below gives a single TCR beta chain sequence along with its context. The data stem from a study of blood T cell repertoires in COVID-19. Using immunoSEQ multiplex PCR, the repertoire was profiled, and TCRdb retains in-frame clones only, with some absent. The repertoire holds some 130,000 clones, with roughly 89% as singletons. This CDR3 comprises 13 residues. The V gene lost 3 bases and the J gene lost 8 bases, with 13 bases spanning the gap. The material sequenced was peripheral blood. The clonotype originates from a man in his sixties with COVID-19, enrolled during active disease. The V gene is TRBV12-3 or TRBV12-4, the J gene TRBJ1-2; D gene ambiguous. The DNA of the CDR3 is TGTGCCAGCAGTTTTTCAGGCGTGGTCGGCTACACCTTC. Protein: CASSFSGVVGYTF.